This TCR beta chain originates from a study of T-cell memory formation after mild COVID-19. Study at large: Largely, TCR clusters stayed within a single donor.

Sample barcodes and UMIs were carried by the TCR alpha and TCR beta cDNA libraries that 5'RACE generated with constant-segment primers. One entry per CDR3 protein results from TCRdb running MiXCR on the 5' RACE reads. The data contain about 560,000 distinct CDR3 sequences, about 20% of them singletons. This CDR3 is built from 14 residues. The sample taken for sequencing was PBMCs or a T cell subset sorted from them (not recorded which). This chain uses TRBV3-2 with TRBJ1-1. TRBV3-2 is a recognized pseudogene. The clonotype comes from an adult woman who had mild COVID-19 (a few samples of this study predate the infection). Cell type and time point are not known. CDR3 in amino acids: CASSQDRGCTEAFF. The CDR3 DNA sequence: TGTGCCAGCAGCCAAGATCGGGGTTGCACTGAAGCTTTCTTT.